A single T cell receptor (beta chain) is shown here with its context. This record comes from a study of blood T cell repertoires in COVID-19. As for the study in general: The analysed material was cDNA or gDNA that came from T cells, B-cell-depleted T cells, or PBMCs.

The repertoire was sequenced with immunoSEQ multiplex PCR; TCRdb's copy has only in-frame clones and lacks some. This sample has 250,000 to 300,000 clones, with about 90% found just once. Germline loops: CDR1 SGDLS, CDR2 YYNGEE. The V gene end was trimmed by 6 bases and the J gene end by 4 bases; junction bases not matched to a gene: 10. This CDR3 has 15 amino acids. Sequences were obtained from PBMCs or T cells enriched from blood (not recorded which). The rearrangement uses TRBV9 and TRBJ2-3; the match to TRBD1 covers 8 bases. This receptor was identified in a human donor in a cohort exposed to, infected with or recovered from COVID-19 (not recorded which). The donor label of this sample is uncertain. The DNA for the CDR3 is TGTGCCAGCAATTTTCAGGGGGCGGGCGCAGATACGCAGTATTTT. Its translation: CASNFQGAGADTQYF.